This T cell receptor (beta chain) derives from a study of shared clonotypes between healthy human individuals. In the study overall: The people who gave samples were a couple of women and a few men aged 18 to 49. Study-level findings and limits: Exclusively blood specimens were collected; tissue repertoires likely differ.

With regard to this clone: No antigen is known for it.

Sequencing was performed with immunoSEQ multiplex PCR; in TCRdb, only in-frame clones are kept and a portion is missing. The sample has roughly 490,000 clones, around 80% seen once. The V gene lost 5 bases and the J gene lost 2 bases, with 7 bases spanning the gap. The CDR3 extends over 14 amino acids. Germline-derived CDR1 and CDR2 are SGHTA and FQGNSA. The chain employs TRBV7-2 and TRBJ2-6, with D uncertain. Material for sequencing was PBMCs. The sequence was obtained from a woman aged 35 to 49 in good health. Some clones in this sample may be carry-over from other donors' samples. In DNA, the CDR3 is TGTGCCAGCAGCGGTACGGCTGGGGCCAACGTCCTGACTTTC. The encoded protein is CASSGTAGANVLTF.